The T cell receptor (beta chain) described here comes from a study of T cell clonality in common variable immunodeficiency. Study-wide results and limits: CVID subjects shared fewer TCRbeta clones than healthy controls did.

The germline V gene encodes CDR1 LNHDA and CDR2 SQIVND (reference sequence). This CDR3 spans 13 amino acids. V was clipped by 9 bases and J by 6 bases; unmatched bases: 4. This clone was seen repeatedly, ten times or more. Its specificity is not known. The CDR3 end is not reached by the read, which stops 3 residues before it; the germline J gene fills it in. The table came from immunoSEQ multiplex PCR; TCRdb's copy has only in-frame clones and leaves some out. This repertoire holds tens of thousands of clones, and none appear only once. This rearrangement joins TRBV19 to TRBJ2-1, with 11 bases that match TRBD2. The TCR sequence derives from a person aged 18-70 years in good health. Sequenced: peripheral blood mononuclear cells. Partial CDR3 DNA: TGTGCCAGCGGGACTAGCGGATTCAATGAG. Translation: CASGTSGFNE. The full CDR3 reads CASGTSGFNEQFF.